This T cell receptor beta chain stems from a study of cytomegalovirus exposure and HLA in healthy donors. Study background: Across 300 to 400 genotyped donors, approximately 80% landed in the Caucasian-associated ancestry cluster. Whole-study findings and limits: Later analysis indicated greater clonal expansion among HLA-associated TCR beta chains than among equally common other chains. Among CMV-associated TCR beta chains, most appeared HLA-restricted in a later analysis.

60 Vbeta and 13 Jbeta primers were used in PCR. TCRdb's table, derived via immunoSEQ multiplex PCR, lists solely in-frame clones and lacks some. In the table there are approximately 150,000 clones, around three quarters of which are singletons. On this clone: Its antigen is not known.

V was clipped by 4 bases and J by 6 bases, with 16 bases between them. The CDR3 totals 14 residues. Per the germline V gene, CDR1 is SGDLS and CDR2 is YYNGEE. This receptor was taken from a man in his forties in good health and CMV-seronegative. The source material was PBMCs. V gene TRBV9 combines with J gene TRBJ1-2; TRBD1 might be the D (6 bases). This CDR3 is CASSQTYKGDGYTF. For the CDR3, the DNA is TGTGCCAGCAGCCAAACGTACAAGGGGGATGGCTACACCTTC. The full variable domain, rest sourced from reference TRBV9 and TRBJ1-2, is DSGVTQTPKHLITATGQRVTLRCSPRSGDLSVYWYQQSLDQGLQFLIQYYNGEERAKGNILERFSAQQFPDLHSELNLSSLELGDSALYFCASSQTYKGDGYTFGSGTRLTVV.